These T cell receptor beta chains were read from a single sample in a study of T-cell reconstitution after alpha-beta-depleted transplantation in children. TCRdb independently ran MiXCR on the PCR reads; one entry per CDR3 protein. The sample has approximately 590,000 distinct CDR3 sequences; under 12% are singletons. This material consisted of PBMCs from the stem cell graft donor, taken from the stem cell graft. These TCRs come from a human donor who donated a stem cell graft to a child with acute myeloid leukemia. The CDR3 runs from the conserved cysteine through the conserved F or W. The D gene is left open where the match is weak. Clone size is not always given. Where it is, it says once, few, many or a class for expanded clones.

size: few
D: -
J: TRBJ2-7
V: TRBV3-1
DNA: TGTGCCAGCAGCCGGGGAACCGAGCAGTACTTC
CDR3: CASSRGTEQYF

size: -
D: -
J: TRBJ2-3
V: TRBV7-6
DNA: TGTGCCAGCAGCTTAGAACTAACGGTACCGGGACTCAACACAGATACGCAGTATTTT
CDR3: CASSLELTVPGLNTDTQYF

size: -
D: TRBD2
J: TRBJ2-1
V: TRBV20-1
DNA: TGCAGTGCCGGGGGAGGGCCGAAGAATGAGCAGTTCTTC
CDR3: CSAGGGPKNEQFF

size: -
D: TRBD1
J: TRBJ2-7
V: TRBV20-1
DNA: TGCAGTGCCCGAGCTCTACGGGACAGGGACGACGAGCAGTACTTC
CDR3: CSARALRDRDDEQYF

size: -
D: -
J: TRBJ2-2
V: TRBV7-9
DNA: TGTGCCAGCAGCCGCCGTGAGGAGCTGTTTTTT
CDR3: CASSRREELFF

size: many
D: -
J: TRBJ1-5
V: TRBV5-1
DNA: TGTGCCAGCAGTTTAGAAGGGAGCAATCAGCCCCAGCATTTT
CDR3: CASSLEGSNQPQHF

size: few
D: TRBD1
J: TRBJ1-5
V: TRBV20-1
DNA: TGCAGTGCTAGAGTGGGACAGGGGACTCAGCCCCAGCATTTT
CDR3: CSARVGQGTQPQHF

size: -
D: -
J: TRBJ2-5
V: TRBV20-1
DNA: TGCAGTGCTAGAGTCTCGGGATCCCCGCGGGAGACCCAGTACTTC
CDR3: CSARVSGSPRETQYF

size: -
D: TRBD1
J: TRBJ1-1
V: TRBV29-1
DNA: TGCAGCGTTGCCGGGACAGGGTTCATTTTCTTT
CDR3: CSVAGTGFIFF

size: few
D: TRBD2
J: TRBJ2-1
V: TRBV20-1
DNA: TGCAGTGCTGACTTAGCGGGAGTGGGGAATGAGCAGTTCTTC
CDR3: CSADLAGVGNEQFF

size: few
D: TRBD2
J: TRBJ2-2
V: TRBV6-1
DNA: TGTGCCAGCCAGGCTGGGGGGGTCCCCGGGGAGCTGTTTTTT
CDR3: CASQAGGVPGELFF

size: few
D: -
J: TRBJ2-1
V: TRBV11-3
DNA: TGTGCCAGCAGCTTAGACAGTTTAAAAGGCAATGAGCAGTTCTTC
CDR3: CASSLDSLKGNEQFF

size: few
D: -
J: TRBJ1-1
V: TRBV5-5
DNA: TGTGCCAGCAGCTTTATCGGGGGAACTGAAGCTTTCTTT
CDR3: CASSFIGGTEAFF

size: few
D: -
J: TRBJ2-5
V: TRBV7-2
DNA: TGTGCCAGCAGCCCGACGTGGGGGGAGACCCAGTACTTC
CDR3: CASSPTWGETQYF

size: -
D: -
J: TRBJ2-1
V: TRBV11-2
DNA: TGTGCCAGCAGCTTAGCTGGCGGGAGAGACAGGCCTGAGCAGTTCTTC
CDR3: CASSLAGGRDRPEQFF

size: few
D: TRBD1
J: TRBJ2-1
V: TRBV7-9
DNA: TGTGCCAGCAGCTTAGAAATCGGGACAGGTACCTACAATGAGCAGTTCTTC
CDR3: CASSLEIGTGTYNEQFF

size: few
D: -
J: TRBJ2-5
V: TRBV18
DNA: TGTGCCAGCTCACCAAAACAGACCCTCCAAGAGACCCAGTACTTC
CDR3: CASSPKQTLQETQYF

size: many
D: -
J: TRBJ1-5
V: TRBV6-5
DNA: TGTGCCAGCGCAGGGCACGGTCAGCCCCAGCATTTT
CDR3: CASAGHGQPQHF

size: many
D: -
J: TRBJ1-1
V: TRBV10-3
DNA: TGTGCCATCAGTGGACGGTCGAACACTGAAGCTTTCTTT
CDR3: CAISGRSNTEAFF

size: few
D: -
J: TRBJ2-3
V: TRBV24-1
DNA: TGTGCCACCAGTGATTTGAGAGATACGCAGTATTTT
CDR3: CATSDLRDTQYF

size: many
D: -
J: TRBJ2-7
V: TRBV20-1
DNA: TGCAGTGCCCATTATTCAGGGCTCTCCTACGAGCAGTACTTC
CDR3: CSAHYSGLSYEQYF

size: few
D: -
J: TRBJ2-7
V: TRBV4-3
DNA: TGCGCCAGCAGCCAAGATACAGGTGGATCAGGTGACTACGAGCAGTACTTC
CDR3: CASSQDTGGSGDYEQYF

size: few
D: TRBD1
J: TRBJ1-3
V: TRBV6-5
DNA: TGTGCCAGCTCGAAGACAGGGCTCTCTGGAAACACCATATATTTT
CDR3: CASSKTGLSGNTIYF

size: few
D: -
J: TRBJ1-2
V: TRBV20-1
DNA: TGCAGTGCTCACGGGGCCTATGGCTACACCTTC
CDR3: CSAHGAYGYTF

size: many
D: TRBD2
J: TRBJ2-1
V: TRBV18
DNA: TGTGCCAGCTCACCACCAGGGCGGGAGAATGAGCAGTTCTTC
CDR3: CASSPPGRENEQFF

size: many
D: -
J: TRBJ2-3
V: TRBV12-3/TRBV12-4
DNA: TGTGCCAGCAGTTTCGGTTCTAGCCCAGATACGCAGTATTTT
CDR3: CASSFGSSPDTQYF

size: many
D: TRBD2
J: TRBJ2-7
V: TRBV20-1
DNA: TGCAGTGCTAGGGGACTAGCGGCGGGGGAGCAGTACTTC
CDR3: CSARGLAAGEQYF

size: -
D: -
J: TRBJ1-2
V: TRBV6-2/TRBV6-3
DNA: TGTGCCAGCAGTTCCAGGGCGGGGATTAAGGACTATGGCTACACCTTC
CDR3: CASSSRAGIKDYGYTF

size: few
D: TRBD1
J: TRBJ1-4
V: TRBV7-9
DNA: TGTGCCAGCAGCCGGGACAGGGCAGAAGAAAAACTGTTTTTT
CDR3: CASSRDRAEEKLFF

size: few
D: -
J: TRBJ1-1
V: TRBV11-3
DNA: TGTGCCAGCTCCTCGGCCCCCTTGAACACTGAAGCTTTCTTT
CDR3: CASSSAPLNTEAFF

size: few
D: -
J: TRBJ1-3
V: TRBV5-1
DNA: TGCGCCAGCAGCTTGGAAGGGATGCGGTCTGGAAACACCATATATTTT
CDR3: CASSLEGMRSGNTIYF

size: -
D: -
J: TRBJ2-7
V: TRBV7-2
DNA: TGTGCCAGCAGCTTAGGTCGGGACCGAGTACTCGAGCAGTACTTC
CDR3: CASSLGRDRVLEQYF

size: -
D: -
J: TRBJ1-1
V: TRBV20-1
DNA: TGCAGTGCTCTTGATTTAGAGGCTTTCTTT
CDR3: CSALDLEAFF

size: few
D: TRBD2
J: TRBJ2-2
V: TRBV13
DNA: TGTGCCAGCAGCTTAAGCGGGAGATGGTCAACCGGGGAGCTGTTTTTT
CDR3: CASSLSGRWSTGELFF

size: -
D: -
J: TRBJ1-3
V: TRBV20-1
DNA: TGCAGTGCTAGAGGCTGGCCCGGAAACACCATATATTTT
CDR3: CSARGWPGNTIYF

size: few
D: -
J: TRBJ1-6
V: TRBV7-8
DNA: TGTGCCAGCAGCCGCGGACAGCAGCTTTCACCCCTCCACTTT
CDR3: CASSRGQQLSPLHF

size: many
D: TRBD1
J: TRBJ2-1
V: TRBV6-5
DNA: TGTGCCAGCAGTTTTACAGGGGGCATTGACAATGAGCAGTTCTTC
CDR3: CASSFTGGIDNEQFF

size: -
D: -
J: TRBJ2-1
V: TRBV27
DNA: TGTGCCAGCAAGTCTTTAAGGACAGGGAGGGGCAATGAGCAGTTCTTC
CDR3: CASKSLRTGRGNEQFF

size: few
D: -
J: TRBJ2-7
V: TRBV28
DNA: TGTGCCAGCAGTTTCCCTACTGCGTCCGGCTACTCAAGCTCCTACGAGCAGTACTTC
CDR3: CASSFPTASGYSSSYEQYF

size: -
D: TRBD1
J: TRBJ1-1
V: TRBV6-2/TRBV6-3
DNA: TGTGCCAGCAGTCGGTCCCAGGGGGCAGCTTTCTTT
CDR3: CASSRSQGAAFF

size: few
D: TRBD1
J: TRBJ2-2
V: TRBV7-9
DNA: TGTGCCAGCAGCCCTTCCGGGACAGGGCTTACCGGGGAGCTGTTTTTT
CDR3: CASSPSGTGLTGELFF

size: many
D: -
J: TRBJ2-1
V: TRBV6-5
DNA: TGTGCCAGCAGTTCAGGAAGTAGCTCCTACAATGAGCAGTTCTTC
CDR3: CASSSGSSSYNEQFF

size: many
D: -
J: TRBJ1-2
V: TRBV20-1
DNA: TGCAGTGCGGATCACCGGGGCACTAAGGGCTACACCTTC
CDR3: CSADHRGTKGYTF

size: many
D: TRBD1
J: TRBJ2-7
V: TRBV20-1
DNA: TGCAGTGCTAGTAGGGACAGGGGCTACGAGCAGTACTTC
CDR3: CSASRDRGYEQYF

size: -
D: TRBD1
J: TRBJ1-6
V: TRBV5-1
DNA: TGCGCCAGCAGCCCACGGGGGACAGGTGGGATAAGTGATTCACCCCTCCACTTT
CDR3: CASSPRGTGGISDSPLHF